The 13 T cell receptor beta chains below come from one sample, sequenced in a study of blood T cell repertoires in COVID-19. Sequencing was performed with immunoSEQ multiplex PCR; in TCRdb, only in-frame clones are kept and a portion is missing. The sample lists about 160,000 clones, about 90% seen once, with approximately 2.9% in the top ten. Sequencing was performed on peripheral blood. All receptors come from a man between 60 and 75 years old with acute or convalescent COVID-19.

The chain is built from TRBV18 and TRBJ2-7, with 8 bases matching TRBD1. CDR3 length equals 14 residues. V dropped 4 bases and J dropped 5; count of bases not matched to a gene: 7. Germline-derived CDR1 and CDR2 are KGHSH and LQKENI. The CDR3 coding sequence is TGTGCCAGCTCACGAGCAGGGGGCAACGACGAGCAGTACTTC. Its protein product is CASSRAGGNDEQYF.

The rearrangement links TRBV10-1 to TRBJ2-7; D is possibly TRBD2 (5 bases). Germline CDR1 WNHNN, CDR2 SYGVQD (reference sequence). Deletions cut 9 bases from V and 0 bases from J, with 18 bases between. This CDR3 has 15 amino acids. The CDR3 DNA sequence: TGCGCCAGTCTTACCCCGACACTAGACTCCTACGAGCAGTACTTC. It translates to CASLTPTLDSYEQYF.

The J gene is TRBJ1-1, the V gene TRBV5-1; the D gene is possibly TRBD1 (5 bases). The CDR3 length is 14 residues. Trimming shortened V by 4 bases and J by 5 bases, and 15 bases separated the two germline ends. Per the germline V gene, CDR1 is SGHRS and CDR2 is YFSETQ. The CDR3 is CASSAQGGGTEAFF. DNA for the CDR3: TGCGCCAGCAGCGCCCAGGGAGGTGGTACTGAAGCTTTCTTT.

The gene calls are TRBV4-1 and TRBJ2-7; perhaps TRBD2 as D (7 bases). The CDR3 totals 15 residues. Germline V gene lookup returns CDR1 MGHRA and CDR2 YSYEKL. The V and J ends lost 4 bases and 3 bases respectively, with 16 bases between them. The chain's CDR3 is CASSLVSGTIYEQYF. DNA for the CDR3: TGCGCCAGCAGCCTCGTCAGCGGGACAATCTACGAGCAGTACTTC.

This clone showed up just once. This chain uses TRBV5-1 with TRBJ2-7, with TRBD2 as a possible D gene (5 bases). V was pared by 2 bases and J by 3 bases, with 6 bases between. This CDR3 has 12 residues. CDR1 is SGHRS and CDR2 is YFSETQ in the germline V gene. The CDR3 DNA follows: TGCGCCAGCAGCTTCAGCGGCTACGAGCAGTACTTC. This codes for CASSFSGYEQYF.

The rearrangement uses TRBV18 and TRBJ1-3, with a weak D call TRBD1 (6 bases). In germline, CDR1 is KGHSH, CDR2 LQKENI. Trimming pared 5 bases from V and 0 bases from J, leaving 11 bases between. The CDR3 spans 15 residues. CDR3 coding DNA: TGTGCCAGCTCATCAACAGGGAACTCTGGAAACACCATATATTTT. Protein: CASSSTGNSGNTIYF.

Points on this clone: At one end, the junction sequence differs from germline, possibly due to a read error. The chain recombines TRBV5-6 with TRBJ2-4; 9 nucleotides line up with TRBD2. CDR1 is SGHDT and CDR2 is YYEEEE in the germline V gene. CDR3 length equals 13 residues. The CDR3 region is CASSRGLAGSVIF. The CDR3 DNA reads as TGTGCCAGCAGCCGGGGACTAGCAGGGTCCGTGATCTTC. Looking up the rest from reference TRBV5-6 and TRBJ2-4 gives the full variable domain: DAGVTQSPTHLIKTRGQQVTLRCSPKSGHDTVSWYQQALGQGPQFIFQYYEEEERQRGNFPDRFSGHQFPNYSSELNVNALLLGDSALYLCASSRGLAGSVIFGAGTRLSVL.

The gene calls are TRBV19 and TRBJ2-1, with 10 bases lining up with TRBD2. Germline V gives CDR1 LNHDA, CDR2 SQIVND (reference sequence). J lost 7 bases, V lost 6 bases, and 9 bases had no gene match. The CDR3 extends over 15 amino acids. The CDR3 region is CASRTPAGGRNEQFF. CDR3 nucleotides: TGTGCCAGTAGGACTCCAGCGGGGGGGCGGAATGAGCAGTTCTTC.

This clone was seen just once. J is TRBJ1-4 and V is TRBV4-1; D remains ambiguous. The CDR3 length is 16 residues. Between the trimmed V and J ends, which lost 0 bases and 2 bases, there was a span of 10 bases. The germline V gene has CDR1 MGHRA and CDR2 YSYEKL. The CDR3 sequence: CASSQEAVLTNEKLFF. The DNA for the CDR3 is TGCGCCAGCAGCCAAGAAGCGGTTCTCACTAATGAAAAACTGTTTTTT.

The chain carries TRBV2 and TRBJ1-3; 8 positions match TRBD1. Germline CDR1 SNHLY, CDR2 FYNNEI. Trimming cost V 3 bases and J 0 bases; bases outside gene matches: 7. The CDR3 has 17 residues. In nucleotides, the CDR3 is TGTGCCAGCAGTGAGCAGGGACAGGTCCTCTCTGGAAACACCATATATTTT. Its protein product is CASSEQGQVLSGNTIYF. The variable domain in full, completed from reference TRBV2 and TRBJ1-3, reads EPEVTQTPSHQVTQMGQEVILRCVPISNHLYFYWYRQILGQKVEFLVSFYNNEISEKSEIFDDQFSVERPDGSNFTLKIRSTKLEDSAMYFCASSEQGQVLSGNTIYFGEGSWLTVV.

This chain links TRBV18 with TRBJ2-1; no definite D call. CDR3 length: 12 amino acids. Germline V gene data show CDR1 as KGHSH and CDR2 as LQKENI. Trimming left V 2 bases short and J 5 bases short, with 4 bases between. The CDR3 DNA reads TGTGCCAGCTCACCAGGCCACAATGAGCAGTTCTTC. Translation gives CASSPGHNEQFF. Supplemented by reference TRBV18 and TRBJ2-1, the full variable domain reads NAGVMQNPRHLVRRRGQEARLRCSPMKGHSHVYWYRQLPEEGLKFMVYLQKENIIDESGMPKERFSAEFPKEGPSILRIQQVVRGDSAAYFCASSPGHNEQFFGPGTRLTVL.

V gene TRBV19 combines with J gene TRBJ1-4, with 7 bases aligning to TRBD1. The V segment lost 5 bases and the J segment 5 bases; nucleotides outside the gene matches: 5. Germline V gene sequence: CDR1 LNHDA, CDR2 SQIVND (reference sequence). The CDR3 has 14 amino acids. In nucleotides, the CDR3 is TGTGCCAGTAGTTCGGACAGGAGCAATGAAAAACTGTTTTTT. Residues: CASSSDRSNEKLFF.

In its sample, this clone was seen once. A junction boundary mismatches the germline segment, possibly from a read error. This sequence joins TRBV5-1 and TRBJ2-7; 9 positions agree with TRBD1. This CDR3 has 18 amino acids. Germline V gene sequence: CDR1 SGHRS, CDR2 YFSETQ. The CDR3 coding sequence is TGCGCCAGCAGCTTGTCTGGGACAGGGAAAAACGTTCCCTACGAGCAGTGCTTC. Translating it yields CASSLSGTGKNVPYEQCF.